These T cell receptor beta chains were read from a single sample in a study of cytomegalovirus exposure and HLA in healthy donors. Libraries were prepared by immunoSEQ multiplex PCR; TCRdb keeps only in-frame clonotypes and omits some of them. This repertoire shows about 140,000 clones, more than 75% found once; its top ten account for less than 7.5%. The specimen sequenced was PBMCs. These receptors originate from a middle-aged woman in good health and CMV-seropositive. Each CDR3 is given with its conserved first and last residue. A D gene is named only where the DNA matches it firmly. Size is stated for part of the rows, as once, few or many counts, or as a class when the clone is expanded.

J gene: TRBJ2-7
clone size: .
D gene: TRBD2
V gene: TRBV5-1
CDR3 protein: CASSRAGATPYEQYF
CDR3 DNA: TGCGCCAGCAGCAGGGCGGGAGCGACCCCCTACGAGCAGTACTTC

J gene: TRBJ2-7
clone size: .
D gene: TRBD2
V gene: TRBV4-2
CDR3 protein: CASSLTSGTSTQQYF
CDR3 DNA: TGTGCCAGCAGCCTAACTAGCGGGACATCTACGCAGCAGTACTTC

J gene: TRBJ2-7
clone size: .
D gene: .
V gene: TRBV4-2
CDR3 protein: CASSQERQSSYEQYF
CDR3 DNA: TGTGCCAGCAGCCAAGAGCGACAGAGCTCCTACGAGCAGTACTTC

J gene: TRBJ2-7
clone size: .
D gene: .
V gene: TRBV27
CDR3 protein: CASSLRLSGTSYEQYF
CDR3 DNA: TGTGCCAGCAGTTTGCGGCTAAGCGGAACCTCCTACGAGCAGTACTTC

J gene: TRBJ2-7
clone size: .
D gene: TRBD2
V gene: TRBV11-3
CDR3 protein: CASSLERGGSSYEQYF
CDR3 DNA: TGTGCCAGCAGCTTAGAGAGGGGCGGGAGCTCCTACGAGCAGTACTTC

J gene: TRBJ1-6
clone size: .
D gene: .
V gene: TRBV30
CDR3 protein: CAWSTQGYSPLHF
CDR3 DNA: TGTGCCTGGAGTACACAGGGTTATTCACCCCTCCACTTT

J gene: TRBJ1-2
clone size: once
D gene: TRBD1
V gene: TRBV7-2
CDR3 protein: CASSLALRTGHGYTF
CDR3 DNA: TGTGCCAGCAGCTTAGCGCTCCGGACAGGGCATGGCTACACCTTC

J gene: TRBJ1-2
clone size: .
D gene: TRBD1
V gene: TRBV10-3
CDR3 protein: CATESSLGQGVNGYTF
CDR3 DNA: TGTGCCACTGAGAGCAGTCTGGGACAGGGGGTAAATGGCTACACCTTC

J gene: TRBJ2-6
clone size: .
D gene: .
V gene: TRBV5-5
CDR3 protein: CASSTDSSPGANVLTF
CDR3 DNA: TGTGCCAGCAGCACAGACAGTAGTCCTGGGGCCAACGTCCTGACTTTC

J gene: TRBJ2-1
clone size: .
D gene: TRBD1
V gene: TRBV6-1
CDR3 protein: CASTTTGYPYNEQFF
CDR3 DNA: TGTGCCAGCACTACGACAGGGTATCCCTACAATGAGCAGTTCTTC

J gene: TRBJ2-7
clone size: .
D gene: TRBD2
V gene: TRBV4-1
CDR3 protein: CASSQGLAVAYEQYF
CDR3 DNA: TGCGCCAGCAGCCAAGGACTAGCGGTAGCCTACGAGCAGTACTTC

J gene: TRBJ2-1
clone size: .
D gene: .
V gene: TRBV7-9
CDR3 protein: CSSSSGYRVGEQFF
CDR3 DNA: TGTTCCAGCAGCTCGGGATACAGGGTTGGTGAGCAGTTCTTC

J gene: TRBJ1-5
clone size: .
D gene: .
V gene: TRBV28
CDR3 protein: CASTTWSAASQPQHF
CDR3 DNA: TGTGCCAGCACGACTTGGAGCGCGGCCAGTCAGCCCCAGCATTTT

J gene: TRBJ1-1
clone size: .
D gene: .
V gene: TRBV6-1
CDR3 protein: CASGRTFGDTEAFF
CDR3 DNA: TGTGCCAGCGGGAGGACCTTCGGGGACACTGAAGCTTTCTTT

J gene: TRBJ2-1
clone size: once
D gene: .
V gene: TRBV19
CDR3 protein: CASSPGGGNEQFF
CDR3 DNA: TGTGCCAGTAGTCCAGGGGGAGGTAATGAGCAGTTCTTC

J gene: TRBJ2-7
clone size: .
D gene: TRBD1
V gene: TRBV4-1
CDR3 protein: CASSQDLQGAVAYEQYF
CDR3 DNA: TGCGCCAGCAGCCAAGACCTTCAGGGGGCGGTTGCCTACGAGCAGTACTTC

J gene: TRBJ2-6
clone size: .
D gene: .
V gene: TRBV7-9
CDR3 protein: CASSLGAGSGANVLTF
CDR3 DNA: TGTGCCAGCAGCTTAGGGGCAGGGTCTGGGGCCAACGTCCTGACTTTC

J gene: TRBJ2-7
clone size: once
D gene: .
V gene: TRBV28
CDR3 protein: CASSPPGDLYEQYF
CDR3 DNA: TGTGCCAGCAGCCCCCCAGGGGACCTCTACGAGCAGTACTTC

J gene: TRBJ2-3
clone size: few
D gene: TRBD2
V gene: TRBV2
CDR3 protein: CASHKGLAGRGDTQYF
CDR3 DNA: TGTGCCAGCCATAAAGGACTAGCCGGTAGGGGGGATACGCAGTATTTT

J gene: TRBJ2-3
clone size: .
D gene: .
V gene: TRBV7-8
CDR3 protein: CASSSGSTVLYTQYF
CDR3 DNA: TGTGCCAGCAGCTCCGGGTCCACGGTTTTATATACGCAGTATTTT

J gene: TRBJ2-7
clone size: .
D gene: TRBD1
V gene: TRBV5-1
CDR3 protein: CASRGTGGHEQYF
CDR3 DNA: TGCGCCAGCAGAGGGACAGGGGGGCATGAGCAGTACTTC

J gene: TRBJ1-5
clone size: .
D gene: .
V gene: TRBV28
CDR3 protein: CASTTRDWDNQPQHF
CDR3 DNA: TGTGCCAGCACCACCCGGGACTGGGACAATCAGCCCCAGCATTTT

J gene: TRBJ2-7
clone size: once
D gene: TRBD2
V gene: TRBV6-1
CDR3 protein: CATLPGTSGGGEQYF
CDR3 DNA: TGTGCCACCCTACCCGGGACTAGCGGGGGGGGCGAGCAGTACTTC

J gene: TRBJ1-1
clone size: .
D gene: .
V gene: TRBV5-1
CDR3 protein: CASSSDSSNTEAFF
CDR3 DNA: TGCGCCAGCAGCTCGGACAGCTCGAACACTGAAGCTTTCTTT

J gene: TRBJ2-3
clone size: .
D gene: TRBD2
V gene: TRBV4-1
CDR3 protein: CASSQEPSGGTDTQYF
CDR3 DNA: TGCGCCAGCAGCCAAGAACCTAGCGGGGGCACAGATACGCAGTATTTT

J gene: TRBJ1-4
clone size: .
D gene: .
V gene: TRBV5-6
CDR3 protein: CASSAVWQGSEKLFF
CDR3 DNA: TGTGCCAGCAGCGCCGTTTGGCAGGGGAGTGAAAAACTGTTTTTT

J gene: TRBJ2-3
clone size: .
D gene: .
V gene: TRBV4-2
CDR3 protein: CASSQGADTDTQYF
CDR3 DNA: TGTGCCAGCAGCCAAGGAGCGGACACAGATACGCAGTATTTT

J gene: TRBJ2-7
clone size: .
D gene: .
V gene: TRBV28
CDR3 protein: CASSLSPGGYEQYF
CDR3 DNA: TGTGCCAGCAGTTTATCCCCCGGCGGCTACGAGCAGTACTTC

J gene: TRBJ2-5
clone size: .
D gene: TRBD2
V gene: TRBV7-2
CDR3 protein: CASSGRLAGRLETQYF
CDR3 DNA: TGTGCCAGCAGCGGCCGACTAGCGGGGCGTTTGGAGACCCAGTACTTC

J gene: TRBJ2-2
clone size: once
D gene: TRBD2
V gene: TRBV27
CDR3 protein: CASKGAGEAGELFF
CDR3 DNA: TGTGCCAGCAAGGGAGCGGGAGAGGCCGGGGAGCTGTTTTTT

J gene: TRBJ2-1
clone size: few
D gene: .
V gene: TRBV11-1
CDR3 protein: CASSFSDGSYNEQFF
CDR3 DNA: TGTGCCAGCAGCTTTTCCGATGGGAGTTACAATGAGCAGTTCTTC

J gene: TRBJ2-7
clone size: .
D gene: .
V gene: TRBV15
CDR3 protein: CATSSTSDYEQYF
CDR3 DNA: TGTGCCACCAGCAGTACCAGCGACTACGAGCAGTACTTC

J gene: TRBJ2-5
clone size: .
D gene: .
V gene: TRBV5-1
CDR3 protein: CASYRGGDETQYF
CDR3 DNA: TGCGCCAGTTATAGGGGGGGCGACGAGACCCAGTACTTC

J gene: TRBJ2-3
clone size: .
D gene: .
V gene: TRBV18
CDR3 protein: CASSPGARAWTDTQYF
CDR3 DNA: TGTGCCAGCTCACCGGGAGCGAGGGCTTGGACAGATACGCAGTATTTT

J gene: TRBJ1-2
clone size: .
D gene: .
V gene: TRBV5-8
CDR3 protein: CASSPTPGRYGYTF
CDR3 DNA: TGTGCCAGCAGCCCAACCCCAGGGAGGTATGGCTACACCTTC

J gene: TRBJ2-5
clone size: few
D gene: .
V gene: TRBV30
CDR3 protein: CAWSVGLAETQYF
CDR3 DNA: TGTGCCTGGAGTGTAGGGCTAGCGGAGACCCAGTACTTC

J gene: TRBJ2-5
clone size: .
D gene: .
V gene: TRBV28
CDR3 protein: CASSLGGGQTQYF
CDR3 DNA: TGTGCCAGCAGTTTAGGGGGCGGACAGACCCAGTACTTC

J gene: TRBJ2-7
clone size: .
D gene: .
V gene: TRBV12-5
CDR3 protein: CASALRGTYEQYF
CDR3 DNA: TGTGCTAGTGCCCTGAGGGGGACGTACGAGCAGTACTTC

J gene: TRBJ2-1
clone size: .
D gene: .
V gene: TRBV5-1
CDR3 protein: CASSLAGTINNEQFF
CDR3 DNA: TGCGCCAGCAGCCTGGCCGGGACAATAAACAATGAGCAGTTCTTC

J gene: TRBJ2-7
clone size: .
D gene: .
V gene: TRBV28
CDR3 protein: CASSLILGRRESYEQYF
CDR3 DNA: TGTGCCAGCAGTTTAATCTTAGGGCGGAGGGAATCCTACGAGCAGTACTTC

J gene: TRBJ2-2
clone size: .
D gene: TRBD1
V gene: TRBV7-8
CDR3 protein: CASSNGQGMRELFF
CDR3 DNA: TGTGCCAGCAGCAACGGACAGGGGATGAGGGAGCTGTTTTTT

J gene: TRBJ2-1
clone size: .
D gene: TRBD2
V gene: TRBV7-8
CDR3 protein: CASELNLAGEGPNTEQFF
CDR3 DNA: TGTGCCAGCGAGCTTAACCTAGCGGGCGAGGGCCCGAACACTGAGCAGTTCTTC

J gene: TRBJ1-3
clone size: once
D gene: .
V gene: TRBV15
CDR3 protein: CATSRDPSSGNTIYF
CDR3 DNA: TGTGCCACCAGCAGAGATCCCAGCTCTGGAAACACCATATATTTT

J gene: TRBJ2-5
clone size: .
D gene: TRBD1
V gene: TRBV6-5
CDR3 protein: CASSGTGVEETQYF
CDR3 DNA: TGTGCCAGCAGCGGGACAGGTGTCGAAGAGACCCAGTACTTC

J gene: TRBJ2-5
clone size: .
D gene: .
V gene: TRBV5-5
CDR3 protein: CASSWRSRQETQYF
CDR3 DNA: TGTGCCAGCAGCTGGCGGAGTAGACAAGAGACCCAGTACTTC

J gene: TRBJ2-3
clone size: many
D gene: TRBD2
V gene: TRBV4-1
CDR3 protein: CASSQVGLAPTHKDTQYF
CDR3 DNA: TGCGCCAGCAGCCAAGTGGGACTAGCGCCTACCCACAAAGATACGCAGTATTTT

J gene: TRBJ2-4
clone size: .
D gene: TRBD1
V gene: TRBV2
CDR3 protein: CASSLDGQGDIQYF
CDR3 DNA: TGTGCCAGCAGTCTGGATGGACAGGGAGACATTCAGTACTTC

J gene: TRBJ2-7
clone size: .
D gene: TRBD2
V gene: TRBV19
CDR3 protein: CASSPYSGRAYEQYF
CDR3 DNA: TGTGCCAGTAGTCCGTATAGCGGGAGGGCCTACGAGCAGTACTTC

J gene: TRBJ2-6
clone size: .
D gene: .
V gene: TRBV15
CDR3 protein: CATSRQGSGANVLTF
CDR3 DNA: TGTGCCACCAGCAGACAGGGCTCTGGGGCCAACGTCCTGACTTTC

J gene: TRBJ1-3
clone size: .
D gene: .
V gene: TRBV19
CDR3 protein: CASQRGGSGNTIYF
CDR3 DNA: TGTGCCAGTCAACGCGGGGGCTCTGGAAACACCATATATTTT

J gene: TRBJ2-5
clone size: .
D gene: .
V gene: TRBV4-1
CDR3 protein: CASSPPGGSIQETQYF
CDR3 DNA: TGCGCCAGCAGCCCCCCTGGCGGATCCATCCAAGAGACCCAGTACTTC

J gene: TRBJ1-5
clone size: .
D gene: TRBD1
V gene: TRBV19
CDR3 protein: CASTLDWTGGHNQPQHF
CDR3 DNA: TGTGCCAGTACCCTCGACTGGACAGGGGGCCATAATCAGCCCCAGCATTTT

J gene: TRBJ2-7
clone size: few
D gene: TRBD2
V gene: TRBV2
CDR3 protein: CASRALAVGEQYF
CDR3 DNA: TGTGCCAGCAGGGCACTAGCGGTGGGGGAGCAGTACTTC

J gene: TRBJ2-7
clone size: .
D gene: TRBD2
V gene: TRBV5-5
CDR3 protein: CASSLEGTSGSLPYEQYF
CDR3 DNA: TGTGCCAGCAGCTTGGAAGGGACTAGCGGGAGTTTACCCTACGAGCAGTACTTC

J gene: TRBJ2-1
clone size: once
D gene: .
V gene: TRBV29-1
CDR3 protein: CSVGGAGGGNEQFF
CDR3 DNA: TGCAGCGTTGGCGGGGCAGGAGGAGGAAATGAGCAGTTCTTC

J gene: TRBJ2-1
clone size: .
D gene: TRBD1
V gene: TRBV19
CDR3 protein: CASSLGTGEQFF
CDR3 DNA: TGTGCCAGTAGCTTGGGGACAGGTGAGCAGTTCTTC

J gene: TRBJ2-7
clone size: .
D gene: TRBD1
V gene: TRBV13
CDR3 protein: CASSQGWTGGPRGEQYF
CDR3 DNA: TGTGCCAGCAGTCAAGGCTGGACAGGGGGCCCCCGTGGGGAGCAGTACTTC

J gene: TRBJ2-1
clone size: .
D gene: .
V gene: TRBV5-4
CDR3 protein: CASRGGLENDNEQFF
CDR3 DNA: TGTGCCAGCAGGGGCGGACTGGAAAACGACAATGAGCAGTTCTTC

J gene: TRBJ1-2
clone size: .
D gene: TRBD1
V gene: TRBV18
CDR3 protein: CASSPDRANYGYTF
CDR3 DNA: TGTGCCAGCTCACCCGACAGGGCTAACTATGGCTACACCTTC